This T cell receptor beta chain was sequenced for a study of response to subunit inactivated influenza vaccine. Per germline, CDR1 DFQATT and CDR2 SNEGSKA (reference sequence). The CDR3 covers 15 residues. V was trimmed by 2 bases and J by 4 bases, leaving 17 bases between them. TCRdb reprocessed the RT-PCR reads via MiXCR and lists one record per CDR3 protein. The sample contains roughly 500,000 distinct CDR3 sequences, under 30% of which appear only once. As for this clonotype: No antigen is known for it.

Study-wide findings and caveats: It was suggested by the authors that few new T cells are recruited by each seasonal influenza vaccination.

The data also belong to a second study, concerning T cells expressing NK-cell markers. Turning to that study: The authors generated TCR beta cDNA through 5'RACE template switching with UMIs. The study drew TCR beta repertoires from sorted CD3+CD56+NKG2C+, CD3+CD56+NKG2C- and CD3+CD56-NKG2C+ T cells. Restricting sorting to alpha-beta TCR T cells was achieved in several experiments by an anti-gamma-delta TCR antibody. Dominant NKG2C+ clonotype frequencies of about 1.0-8% of CD8+ T cells were measured in over five donors.

This clonotype was sampled from a man in his fifties who received an inactivated influenza vaccine. The chain joins TRBV20-1 to TRBJ1-2; D might be TRBD1 (5 bases). The sample consisted of CD4+ T cells sorted from PBMCs, taken 11 to 12 days after vaccination. As DNA, the CDR3 is TGCAGTGCTAGAAGACAAGAGGGGACCCTCTATGGCTACACCTTC. Translation gives CSARRQEGTLYGYTF.